The 15 T cell receptor beta chains below come from one sample, sequenced in a study of cytomegalovirus exposure and HLA in healthy donors. The PCR had 60 Vbeta and 13 Jbeta primers. Sequencing used immunoSEQ multiplex PCR; TCRdb keeps in-frame clones, though not all of them. The sample lists some 170,000 clones, roughly 65% occurring once. The sequencing sample was made of PBMCs. All receptors derive from a man aged 18 to 29 in good health and CMV-seropositive.

V and J are TRBV7-6 and TRBJ2-1, with 10 bases lining up with TRBD2. The CDR3 runs to 15 residues. Germline V gives CDR1 SGHVS, CDR2 FNYEAQ. After removal of 5 bases from V and 4 bases from J, the junction contained 5 bases not matched to a gene. CDR3 sequence reads: CASSPSGGVYNEQFF. The CDR3 DNA is TGTGCCAGCAGCCCTAGCGGGGGTGTTTACAATGAGCAGTTCTTC.

The rearrangement links TRBV18 to TRBJ1-1, with 7 nucleotides matching TRBD1. Germline loops: CDR1 KGHSH, CDR2 LQKENI. The CDR3 consists of 13 residues. The ends lost 6 bases at V and 3 bases at J; junction bases unmatched: 4. In nucleotides, the CDR3 is TGTGCCAGCTCCCCAGACAGGGACACTGAAGCTTTCTTT. Translation: CASSPDRDTEAFF.

This clone was seen a few times. V usage is TRBV6-1 and J usage is TRBJ1-5; D is unresolved. The V end was cut by 2 bases, the J end by 0 bases, with 11 bases between. The CDR3 has 16 amino acids. CDR1 and CDR2 from the germline V gene are MNHNS and SASEGT. CDR3 nucleotide sequence: TGTGCCAGCAGTGAACTCCCACAGTATAGCAATCAGCCCCAGCATTTT. Its translation: CASSELPQYSNQPQHF.

This chain connects TRBV27 to TRBJ1-1; maybe TRBD1 (6 bases). Trimming removed 5 bases from V and 0 bases from J, with 19 bases in between. Germline V gene data show CDR1 as MNHEY and CDR2 as SMNVEV (reference sequence). CDR3 length equals 17 residues. For the CDR3, the DNA is TGTGCCAGCAGTCCCAATATCTGGACAGTCATGAACACTGAAGCTTTCTTT. It specifies CASSPNIWTVMNTEAFF.

V is TRBV25-1 and J is TRBJ2-6, with D tentatively TRBD2 (6 bases). There are 16 residues in the CDR3. Trimming stripped 2 bases from V and 2 bases from J, with 10 bases between. Germline V gives CDR1 MGHDK, CDR2 SYGVNS. CDR3 nucleotides: TGTGCCAGCAGTGAAACCGGCGGGGCTGGGGCCAACGTCCTGACTTTC. It encodes CASSETGGAGANVLTF.

The chain employs TRBV27 and TRBJ1-1; tentatively, D is TRBD1 (5 bases). V was pared by 3 bases and J by 5 bases, with 16 bases between. This CDR3 spans 15 amino acids. Germline V gene lookup returns CDR1 MNHEY and CDR2 SMNVEV (reference sequence). The CDR3, as DNA: TGTGCCAGCAGTTTCCTAAAGGGGTTTAGGACTGAAGCTTTCTTT. Translation: CASSFLKGFRTEAFF.

V is TRBV7-8 and J is TRBJ2-5; D ambiguous. The V and J ends lost 4 bases and 0 bases respectively, with 12 bases between them. CDR1 is SGHVS and CDR2 is FQNEAQ in the germline V gene. The length of the CDR3 is 15 residues. The CDR3 is CASSSTRVYQETQYF. CDR3 in DNA: TGTGCCAGCAGCTCCACTCGGGTGTACCAAGAGACCCAGTACTTC.

The chain combines TRBV6-1 with TRBJ1-1, with TRBD1 identical over 9 bases. V trimming: 10 bases; J trimming: 0 bases; junction bases outside the gene matches: 6. This CDR3 has 14 amino acids. Germline CDR1 is MNHNS and CDR2 is SASEGT. CDR3 amino acids: CATKQGAVNTEAFF. CDR3 DNA: TGTGCCACAAAACAGGGGGCGGTGAACACTGAAGCTTTCTTT.

This clone appeared a few times. The chain couples TRBV6-5 to TRBJ2-3, with TRBD2 identical over 7 bases. The CDR3 runs to 15 residues. Germline trimming cut 0 bases from V and 4 bases from J; bases unmatched to any gene: 4. Looked up from germline, CDR1 is MNHEY and CDR2 is SVGAGI. Written as DNA, the CDR3 is TGTGCCAGCAGTTACTCGCGGGGAGGGCCAGATACGCAGTATTTT. Translation gives CASSYSRGGPDTQYF.

The CDR3 nucleotides read TGCGCCAGCAGCCAACAAGACAGGGTGTTGGACAATGAGCAGTTCTTC. Amino acids: CASSQQDRVLDNEQFF. The V and J genes are TRBV4-1 and TRBJ2-1; 7 bases fit TRBD1. Trimming removed 2 bases from V and 5 bases from J; junction bases left unmatched: 9. This CDR3 spans 16 amino acids. Germline values: CDR1 MGHRA, CDR2 YSYEKL.

The table lists this clone with a count of one. V usage is TRBV5-1 and J usage is TRBJ2-5; the D gene is possibly TRBD2 (6 bases). The V end lost 3 bases, the J end lost 4 bases, and 13 bases lay between the germline ends. The germline V gene has CDR1 SGHRS and CDR2 YFSETQ. This CDR3 comprises 14 residues. DNA for the CDR3: TGCGCCAGCAGCTCAGGAGGGCCGGGAGAGACCCAGTACTTC. It encodes CASSSGGPGETQYF.

V is TRBV11-2 and J is TRBJ2-5; maybe TRBD1 (6 bases). The CDR3 is 13 amino acids. The V gene lost 5 bases and the J gene lost 4 bases, with 11 bases spanning the gap. Germline CDR1 reads SGHAT; CDR2 reads FQNNGV. The CDR3 reads CASSNRVAETQYF. CDR3 bases: TGTGCCAGCAGCAACAGGGTTGCAGAGACCCAGTACTTC.

This clone appeared a single time. The chain joins TRBV11-2 to TRBJ1-4, with 9 positions matching TRBD1. V dropped 4 bases and J dropped 5; count of bases not matched to a gene: 8. The CDR3 is 16 amino acids. Germline CDR1 reads SGHAT; CDR2 reads FQNNGV. CDR3 protein: CASSSRTGTGNEKLFF. CDR3 coding DNA: TGTGCCAGCAGCTCCAGAACCGGGACAGGGAATGAAAAACTGTTTTTT.

The J gene is TRBJ1-1, the V gene TRBV29-1; possible D gene TRBD1, 5 bases. The CDR3 runs to 14 residues. Trimming removed 4 bases from V and 4 bases from J, with 16 bases in between. Germline CDR1 SQVTM, CDR2 ANQGSEA. CDR3 coding DNA: TGCAGCGTTGGAGGAGGGGCGCGTACCACTGAAGCTTTCTTT. It encodes CSVGGGARTTEAFF.

This clone was seen once. The chain carries TRBV19 and TRBJ1-1; the match to TRBD1 covers 8 bases. Germline V lookup: CDR1 LNHDA, CDR2 SQIVND (reference sequence). After removal of 5 bases from V and 3 bases from J, the junction contained 5 bases not matched to a gene. The CDR3 runs to 14 residues. For the CDR3, the DNA is TGTGCCAGTAGTTTCACAGGGGGGGACACTGAAGCTTTCTTT. Translation gives CASSFTGGDTEAFF.